This TCR beta chain is from a study of blood T cell repertoires in COVID-19. Study background: The study drew acute and convalescent COVID-19 samples from the United States, Italy and Spain. Nucleic acid was either cDNA or gDNA, and it came from T cells, B-cell-depleted T cells, or PBMCs.

CDR3 length: 13 amino acids. V shed 9 bases and J 5 bases; nucleotides not matched to a gene: 8. Per the original data handling: Amplification with reference gene primers provided the estimates of nucleated cell counts. The assay was immunoSEQ multiplex PCR, and TCRdb's table has in-frame clones only and misses some. V and J calls plus clone size are reproduced from that table; the DNA served to infer D and trimming. The sample lists just over 250,000 clones, about 85% occurring once. This TCR was recovered from a man in his sixties who had recovered from COVID-19. The chain recombines TRBV23-1 with TRBJ2-7, with 9 bases fitting TRBD1. TRBV23-1 is an open reading frame, and its role is uncertain. The sample was peripheral blood. This CDR3 reads CARGTGLPHEQYF. Written as DNA, the CDR3 is TGCGCCAGAGGGACAGGGTTACCCCACGAGCAGTACTTC.